This T cell receptor (beta chain) comes out of a study of blood T cell repertoires in COVID-19. Sequencing was performed with immunoSEQ multiplex PCR; in TCRdb, only in-frame clones are kept and a portion is missing. The sample contains 170,000 or so clones, 75% to 90% of which appear only once. Residents of about two dozen US areas, aged about 18 to 95 years, made up the participants. Participant-given clinical history determined each cohort assignment. J was trimmed by 6 bases and V by 5 bases; bases with no gene match: 5. This CDR3 comprises 13 residues. Germline CDR1 reads SGHNT; CDR2 reads YENEEA.

The clonotype was recovered from a man aged 35 to 55 who had recovered from COVID-19. Sequenced input: PBMCs or T cells enriched from blood (not recorded which). The V call is TRBV11-3, the J call TRBJ2-3; TRBD2 aligns across 7 bases. CDR3 DNA: TGTGCCAGCAGCCCCCATAGCGGGGATACGCAGTATTTT. This translates into CASSPHSGDTQYF.